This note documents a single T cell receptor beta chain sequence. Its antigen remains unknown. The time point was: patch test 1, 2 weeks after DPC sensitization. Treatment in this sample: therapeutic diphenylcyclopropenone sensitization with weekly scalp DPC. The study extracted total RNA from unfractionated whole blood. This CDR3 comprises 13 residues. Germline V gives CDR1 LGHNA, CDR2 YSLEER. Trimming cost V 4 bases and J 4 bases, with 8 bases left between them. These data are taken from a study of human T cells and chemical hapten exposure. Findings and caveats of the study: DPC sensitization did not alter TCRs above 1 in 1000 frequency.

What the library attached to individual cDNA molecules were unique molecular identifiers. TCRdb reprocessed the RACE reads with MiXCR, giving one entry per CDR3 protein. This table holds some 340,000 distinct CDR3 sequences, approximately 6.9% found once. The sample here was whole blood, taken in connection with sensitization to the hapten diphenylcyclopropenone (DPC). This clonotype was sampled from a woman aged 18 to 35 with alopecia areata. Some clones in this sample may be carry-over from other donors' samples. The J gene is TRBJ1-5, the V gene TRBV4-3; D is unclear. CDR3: CASSRQPNQPQHF. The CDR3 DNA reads TGCGCCAGCAGCCGCCAGCCAAATCAGCCCCAGCATTTT.